This TCR beta chain is from a study of radiation and T cells in renal cell carcinoma. Across the study: Nephrectomy followed 15 Gy stereotactic body radiation by 4 weeks.

Findings and caveats of the study: In blood, top tumor clones expanded by 2 weeks, shrinking by 4.

As regards this clone: The antigen remains unidentified.

Some clones are missing from TCRdb's copy, which holds only in-frame ones; the method was immunoSEQ multiplex PCR. The sample records roughly 60,000 clones, roughly four fifths being singletons. This sample's time point: blood 2 weeks post-SBRT. The sample's treatment: 15 Gy SBRT to primary tumor, nephrectomy 4 weeks later. Serial blood draws occurred at baseline and 2 and 4 weeks post-SBRT. Clear cell pathology was present in this patient's renal cell carcinoma. The V end was cut by 5 bases, the J end by 6 bases, with 7 bases between. Germline V CDR1 and CDR2: MNHNS, SASEGT. There are 11 residues in the CDR3.

The chain is built from TRBV6-1 and TRBJ1-1; D not resolved. Source: blood, taken from a patient whose treatment included radiotherapy and nephrectomy. The clonotype originates from a man in his fifties or sixties with renal cell carcinoma. CDR3 nucleotides: TGTGCCAGCAGTCAGACCCCTGAAGCTTTCTTT. This encodes CASSQTPEAFF.